Detailed here is one T cell receptor beta chain. Antigen unknown. These data belong to a study of cytomegalovirus exposure and HLA in healthy donors. Broader study findings: The authors enumerated roughly 160 TCR beta chains as linked to cytomegalovirus.

Amplification used 60 Vbeta primers and 13 Jbeta primers. TCRdb's table, derived via immunoSEQ multiplex PCR, lists solely in-frame clones and lacks some. The table includes some 190,000 clones, around four fifths detected once. Per the germline V gene, CDR1 is SGHNT and CDR2 is YYREEE (reference sequence). The germline V and J ends were trimmed by 3 bases and 0 bases, with 13 bases remaining between them. The CDR3 spans 16 residues. This chain joins TRBV5-4 and TRBJ2-1, with D tentatively TRBD2 (5 bases). This clonotype was sampled from a boy younger than 10 in good health and CMV-seronegative. The sequenced material came from PBMCs. This chain's CDR3 is CASSSRGLSSYNEQFF. The CDR3, as DNA: TGTGCCAGCAGCTCTAGAGGACTGTCCTCCTACAATGAGCAGTTCTTC.